This T cell receptor (beta chain) was retrieved from a study of shared clonotypes between healthy human individuals. Naive-designated CD8 cells lacked CD45RO, were positively enriched for CCR7, and omitted terminally differentiated effector memory CD45RA+ cells. HIV-negative, healthy adults without recent acute infections or vaccinations were the donors. As regards this clone: Its antigen remains unidentified.

The V end lost 5 bases, the J end lost 3 bases, and 19 bases lay between the germline ends. Germline V gives CDR1 MDHEN, CDR2 SYDVKM. The CDR3 runs to 16 residues. Data came from immunoSEQ multiplex PCR; TCRdb stores just in-frame clones and leaves some out. Found here are millions of clones, 93% of them singletons; the top ten hold roughly 1.8%. Study-wide findings and caveats: The study's rarefaction showed incomplete sorted-subset sequencing despite large depth. Represented genetic and exposure-history diversity was restricted by having few donors. How much donors shared clonotypes was expected to be affected by sequencing depth.

Sequenced sample: naive CD8+ T cells from PBMCs. The source of this sequence is a man in his late teens or twenties in good health. Some clones in this sample may be carry-over from other donors' samples. V and J are TRBV28 and TRBJ1-2; D gene unclear. CDR3 bases: TGTGCCAGCAGTCCGGTTGACTCGGCTCACCACTATGGCTACACCTTC. The encoded protein is CASSPVDSAHHYGYTF.